This record looks at one TCR beta chain sequence and its context. Antigen specificity is unknown. These data come from a study of T cell responses to AZD1222 COVID-19 vaccine. At the level of the study: Both about-4-week and about-12-week second-dose recipients were combined.

TCRdb keeps only in-frame clones here, not all; method: immunoSEQ multiplex PCR. Here the sample spans more than 100,000 clones, almost 95% being singletons. From germline, CDR1 is MGHDK and CDR2 SYGVNS. The ends were cut back, 7 bases at V and 10 bases at J, with 7 bases in the middle. The CDR3 consists of 10 residues. The study's findings and limits: Spike-specific TCR breadth rose after two AZD1222 doses, and depth rose as well. Clonal diversity may have been underestimated, and the donors were mostly white British, with more females than males.

This chain uses TRBV25-1 with TRBJ2-2, with D tentatively TRBD1 (6 bases). The sample consisted of peripheral blood, taken on day 0 of AZD1222 vaccination. The receptor comes from an adult in good health. This chain's CDR3 is CASKGVELFF. CDR3 bases: TGTGCCAGCAAGGGGGTGGAGCTGTTTTTT.